Below are 17 T cell receptor beta chains sequenced from a single sample in a study of shared clonotypes between healthy human individuals. TCRdb's table, derived via immunoSEQ multiplex PCR, lists solely in-frame clones and lacks some. The data hold about 2.4 million clones, with 90% to 95% observed a single time. What was sequenced was naive CD4+ T cells from PBMCs. Subset here: CD45RA+ positively selected. These TCRs come from a man between 18 and 35 years old in good health. Some clones in this sample may be carry-over from other donors' samples.

This chain connects TRBV9 to TRBJ1-2; tentative D call: TRBD1 (6 bases). The CDR3 is 14 amino acids. V lost 0 bases and J 8 bases, leaving 14 bases between the germline ends. Germline V gene sequence: CDR1 SGDLS, CDR2 YYNGEE. The CDR3 protein is CASSVGTGKYGYTF. CDR3 sequence (DNA): TGTGCCAGCAGCGTAGGAACAGGGAAGTACGGCTACACCTTC.

V usage is TRBV18 and J usage is TRBJ1-5; TRBD1 matches at 7 bases. Germline lookup yields CDR1 KGHSH and CDR2 LQKENI. The CDR3 is 15 residues long. V was pared by 3 bases and J by 4 bases, with 6 bases of the junction left unmatched. The CDR3 protein is CASSPGDRPNQPQHF. CDR3 sequence (DNA): TGTGCCAGCTCACCGGGGGACAGACCAAATCAGCCCCAGCATTTT.

V gene TRBV28 combines with J gene TRBJ2-7; tentative D call: TRBD1 (6 bases). CDR1 is MDHEN, CDR2 SYDVKM, per germline. The CDR3 spans 15 residues. The germline V and J ends were trimmed by 3 bases and 0 bases, with 12 bases remaining between them. CDR3 amino acids: CASSFLGDNSYEQYF. CDR3 nucleotide sequence: TGTGCCAGCAGTTTTCTTGGGGACAACTCCTACGAGCAGTACTTC.

On this clone: This sample includes further DNA sequences coding for the same CDR3. The chain couples TRBV11-3 to TRBJ2-5; D is ambiguous. The V gene lost 3 bases and the J gene lost 3 bases, with 8 bases spanning the gap. CDR1 and CDR2 (germline): SGHNT, YENEEA. CDR3 length: 13 amino acids. In nucleotides, the CDR3 is TGTGCCAGCAGCTTTGGACCAAAAGAGACCCAGTACTTC. Its protein product is CASSFGPKETQYF. Together with reference TRBV11-3 and TRBJ2-5, the CDR3 gives the full variable domain: EAGVVQSPRYKIIEKKQPVAFWCNPISGHNTLYWYLQNLGQGPELLIRYENEEAVDDSQLPKDRFSAERLKGVDSTLKIQPAELGDSAVYLCASSFGPKETQYFGPGTRLLVL.

The rearrangement joins TRBV29-1 to TRBJ2-7, with 9 nucleotides matching TRBD1. CDR1 and CDR2 (germline): SQVTM, ANQGSEA. J gave up 4 bases and V 5 bases, and 9 bases lay outside the gene matches. There are 14 residues in the CDR3. The CDR3: CSVLRRDRVYEQYF. The DNA for the CDR3 is TGCAGCGTTCTCCGCCGGGACAGGGTGTACGAGCAGTACTTC.

The chain carries TRBV7-3 and TRBJ1-1; D gene uncertain. V was pared by 0 bases and J by 1 base, with 15 bases between. The length of the CDR3 is 17 residues. The germline V gene has CDR1 SGHTA and CDR2 FQGTGA. The CDR3 reads CASSLTDSNPPNTEAFF. CDR3 sequence (DNA): TGTGCCAGCAGCTTAACGGACTCCAACCCCCCGAACACTGAAGCTTTCTTT.

The rearrangement links TRBV7-9 to TRBJ1-3; 8 positions match TRBD1. CDR3 length: 17 amino acids. V was clipped by 4 bases and J by 4 bases; unmatched bases: 12. Germline V gene data show CDR1 as SEHNR and CDR2 as FQNEAQ (reference sequence). The CDR3 loop reads CASSSRTGSIGGNTIYF. In DNA form, the CDR3 reads TGTGCCAGCAGCTCTAGGACAGGGAGCATCGGAGGAAACACCATATATTTT.

V is TRBV2 and J is TRBJ2-4; D ambiguous. The CDR3 covers 12 residues. V lost 1 base, J lost 9 bases, and 7 bases lay in between. Germline CDR1 is SNHLY and CDR2 is FYNNEI. The CDR3 DNA reads TGTGCCAGCAGTGAAGAGAAGACCATTCAGTACTTC. Its protein product is CASSEEKTIQYF.

This chain connects TRBV11-2 to TRBJ2-7; 7 positions agree with TRBD2. Trimming took 1 base from V and 0 from J; bases not matched to a gene: 3. The germline CDR1 and CDR2 sequences are SGHAT and FQNNGV. This CDR3 is built from 15 residues. The CDR3 sequence: CASSLVPSGSYEQYF. CDR3 coding DNA: TGTGCCAGCAGCTTAGTTCCTAGCGGCTCCTACGAGCAGTACTTC.

This clone was counted a single time. The chain has TRBV5-4 and TRBJ2-7, with TRBD1 identical over 7 bases. This CDR3 comprises 12 residues. The germline V gene has CDR1 SGHNT and CDR2 YYREEE (reference sequence). The junction had 3 bases not matched to a gene; V was cut back by 3 bases and J by 6 bases. The CDR3 DNA sequence: TGTGCCAGCAGCTGGACAGGCAGCGAGCAGTACTTC. This encodes CASSWTGSEQYF.

The chain links TRBV4-2 to TRBJ2-3; 7 bases match TRBD2. Trimming cost V 0 bases and J 11 bases; bases outside gene matches: 8. Looked up from germline, CDR1 is LGHNA and CDR2 is YNFKEQ. The CDR3 consists of 14 residues. CDR3 sequence reads: CASSQDIAGQEQYF. The CDR3 DNA follows: TGTGCCAGCAGCCAAGATATAGCGGGCCAAGAGCAGTATTTT.

The rearrangement uses TRBV18 and TRBJ2-5; 11 bases fit TRBD1. The end of the DNA is better explained by TRBJ2-7, so the J call may be wrong. Germline loops: CDR1 KGHSH, CDR2 LQKENI. CDR3 length equals 16 residues. The CDR3 nucleotides are TGTGCCAGCTCACCAGCGTCCGGGACAGGGGGTAACGAGCAGTACTTC. Residues: CASSPASGTGGNEQYF.

This clone was counted once. J is TRBJ1-1 and V is TRBV2, with TRBD1 matching 7 bases. V gave up 7 bases and J gave up 4 bases; unmatched junction bases: 12. The CDR3 is made up of 15 amino acids. Germline lookup yields CDR1 SNHLY and CDR2 FYNNEI. As DNA, the CDR3 is TGTGCCAGCATTTGGGGTAGTTCAGGGGGCACTGAAGCTTTCTTT. It codes for CASIWGSSGGTEAFF.

The chain has TRBV28 and TRBJ1-1, with D unresolved. This CDR3 contains 12 residues. Trimming removed 3 bases from V and 10 bases from J, with 12 bases in between. The germline CDR1 and CDR2 sequences are MDHEN and SYDVKM. CDR3 DNA sequence: TGTGCCAGCAGTTTGGCGGGGAGGGTAGCTTTCTTT. This translates into CASSLAGRVAFF.

This clone was observed a single time. The chain joins TRBV11-2 to TRBJ1-2; TRBD1 might be the D (6 bases). Trimming stripped 1 base from V and 4 bases from J, with 22 bases between. The CDR3 runs 18 residues. Germline values: CDR1 SGHAT, CDR2 FQNNGV. The CDR3 sequence: CASSLVVAGAGSSYGYTF. Here the CDR3 DNA reads TGTGCCAGCAGCTTAGTAGTCGCGGGGGCAGGGTCGTCCTATGGCTACACCTTC.

V and J are TRBV7-8 and TRBJ2-1; 13 nucleotides line up with TRBD2. The CDR3 is made up of 16 amino acids. CDR1 SGHVS and CDR2 FQNEAQ come from the germline V gene. With 5 bases clipped from V and 7 bases from J, the junction kept 8 bases outside the gene matches. In DNA, the CDR3 is TGTGCCAGCAGCCAAATCCCGGGACTAGCGGGGAATGAGCAGTTCTTC. Translated, it gives CASSQIPGLAGNEQFF.

This clone has a handful of counts. The J gene is TRBJ1-1, the V gene TRBV28; no clear D gene. Deletions cut 5 bases from V and 8 bases from J, with 9 bases between. This CDR3 is 11 amino acids long. From germline, CDR1 is MDHEN and CDR2 SYDVKM. The DNA of the CDR3 is TGTGCCAGCAGTCGCCTGAGGGAAGCTTTCTTT. This encodes CASSRLREAFF.